The 5 T cell receptor beta chains presented below share a single source sample, sequenced in a study of radiotherapy plus CTLA-4 blockade in lung cancer. Clones were sequenced by immunoSEQ multiplex PCR, and TCRdb holds only the in-frame ones, with some missing. The sample shows about 87,000 clones, approximately 86% of them seen only once. The sample here was peripheral blood, taken from a patient treated with radiotherapy plus ipilimumab. All receptors come from a human donor with non-small cell lung cancer that progressed on radiotherapy plus ipilimumab.

The CDR3 DNA is TGTGCCAGCAGCGTAGCAGGCAGTACCTACGAGCAGTACTTC. Translating it yields CASSVAGSTYEQYF. The V and J genes are TRBV9 and TRBJ2-7; D call uncertain. The CDR3 contains 14 residues. Between the trimmed V and J ends, which lost 0 bases and 2 bases, there was a span of 9 bases. Germline CDR1 SGDLS, CDR2 YYNGEE.

The chain carries TRBV7-8 and TRBJ2-6; the D is unclear. V was trimmed by 4 bases and J by 4 bases, leaving 14 bases between them. Germline CDR1 SGHVS, CDR2 FQNEAQ. The CDR3 is 16 amino acids. The CDR3 here is CASSSSSRTGANVLTF. The CDR3 DNA sequence: TGTGCCAGCAGCTCCAGCTCGCGGACCGGGGCCAACGTCCTGACTTTC.

The rearrangement joins TRBV12-5 to TRBJ1-4, with D uncertain. V lost 2 bases, J lost 10 bases, and 11 bases lay in between. The CDR3 covers 13 residues. In germline, CDR1 is LGHNT, CDR2 FRNRAP. DNA of the CDR3: TGTGCTAGTGGTTTGCCTGTAGACGGAAAACTGTTTTTT. This encodes CASGLPVDGKLFF.

The genes are TRBV28 and TRBJ1-2, with 10 bases aligning to TRBD1. Germline V gene data show CDR1 as MDHEN and CDR2 as SYDVKM. The CDR3 has 15 amino acids. Trimming at V came to 4 bases and at J to 5 bases, leaving 7 bases not matched to a gene. CDR3 in amino acids: CASSSGQGSQYGYTF. CDR3 coding DNA: TGTGCCAGCAGTTCGGGACAGGGGTCGCAATATGGCTACACCTTC.

The chain links TRBV6-5 to TRBJ2-7, with TRBD1 matching 9 bases. Unmatched junction bases numbered 6, after V lost 3 bases and J lost 6 bases. The CDR3 totals 14 residues. CDR1 MNHEY and CDR2 SVGAGI come from the germline V gene. The CDR3 nucleotides read TGTGCCAGCAGTTATGGGGACAGGGTGCGCGAGCAGTACTTC. The encoded protein is CASSYGDRVREQYF.